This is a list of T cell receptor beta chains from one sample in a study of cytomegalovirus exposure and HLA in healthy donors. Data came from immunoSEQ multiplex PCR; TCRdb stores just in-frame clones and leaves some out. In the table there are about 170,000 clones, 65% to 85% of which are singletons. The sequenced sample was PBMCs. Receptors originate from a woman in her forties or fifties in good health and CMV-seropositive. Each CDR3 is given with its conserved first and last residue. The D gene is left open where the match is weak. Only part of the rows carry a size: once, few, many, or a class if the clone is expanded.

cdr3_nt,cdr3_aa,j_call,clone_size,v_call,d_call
TGTGCCAGCAGTTTAACGCGAATCTATAGCAATCAGCCCCAGCATTTT,CASSLTRIYSNQPQHF,TRBJ1-5,-,TRBV28,-
TGTGCCAGCAGCTTGGCCGGGACTAGGGCCTACGAGCAGTACTTC,CASSLAGTRAYEQYF,TRBJ2-7,-,TRBV5-4,TRBD2
TGTGCCAGCAGCTTGGGACTAGCGGGAGGGGTGGGAGAGACCCAGTACTTC,CASSLGLAGGVGETQYF,TRBJ2-5,-,TRBV5-4,TRBD2
TGTGCCAGCAGCTTTAGTTCAACGCTCTATAACTATGGCTACACCTTC,CASSFSSTLYNYGYTF,TRBJ1-2,-,TRBV13,-
TGTGCCAGCTCACCAGCGCAGGGCGTTAGAGAGACCCAGTACTTC,CASSPAQGVRETQYF,TRBJ2-5,-,TRBV18,-
TGCGCCAGCAGCCAAAGAGGGAGGAGCGGGGAGCTGTTTTTT,CASSQRGRSGELFF,TRBJ2-2,-,TRBV4-1,-
TGCGCCAGCAGCTTAGGTAGCGGGAGGGCCACCGGGGAGCTGTTTTTT,CASSLGSGRATGELFF,TRBJ2-2,few,TRBV5-1,TRBD2
TGCGCCAGCAGCTCCGGGAGCTCCTACAATGAGCAGTTCTTC,CASSSGSSYNEQFF,TRBJ2-1,-,TRBV5-1,-
TGTGCCAGCAGACCCTTCCCCGGGGCACAGGGTTCGGGAGGCTACACCTTC,CASRPFPGAQGSGGYTF,TRBJ1-2,-,TRBV11-3,-
TGTGCCAGCATCTCACATAAAGCGGACTACGAGCAGTACTTC,CASISHKADYEQYF,TRBJ2-7,once,TRBV25-1,-
TGTGCCAGCAAAGGGCAGGGGGGAGATAATGAAAAACTGTTTTTT,CASKGQGGDNEKLFF,TRBJ1-4,-,TRBV9,TRBD1
TGTGCCAGCAGCCTATTCGCGACTTGGAACACTGAAGCTTTCTTT,CASSLFATWNTEAFF,TRBJ1-1,once,TRBV7-8,-
TGTGCCAGCAGTTCAGAGGGCCGCTACGAGCAGTACTTC,CASSSEGRYEQYF,TRBJ2-7,once,TRBV27,-
TGTGCCAGCAGTGGAAGGGGGGCTAGCGGGAGAGCACCCCAAGAGACCCAGTACTTC,CASSGRGASGRAPQETQYF,TRBJ2-5,few,TRBV6-1,TRBD2
TGTGCCAGCAGCTTGCCAGGGGAAGAGGGCGAGCAGTACTTC,CASSLPGEEGEQYF,TRBJ2-7,-,TRBV5-4,-
TGTGCCAGCAGCTTAGTAGTGCTAGCGGGGGTTGGCACAGATACGCAGTATTTT,CASSLVVLAGVGTDTQYF,TRBJ2-3,once,TRBV7-2,TRBD2
TGTGCCAGCAGTGAAATGTTGGCTAGCTACAATGAGCAGTTCTTC,CASSEMLASYNEQFF,TRBJ2-1,-,TRBV2,-
TGTGCCTGGGGTGCAGGGGGCGCGAACACTGAAGCTTTCTTT,CAWGAGGANTEAFF,TRBJ1-1,-,TRBV30,TRBD1
TGTGCCAGTAGAAGCGGGGGAAATGAGCAGTTCTTC,CASRSGGNEQFF,TRBJ2-1,-,TRBV19,TRBD2
TGCGCCAGCAGCCAAGATGGGGGGGAGACCCAGTACTTC,CASSQDGGETQYF,TRBJ2-5,-,TRBV4-3,-
TGTGCCAGCAGTCTCCGACAGGGATTCACCGGGGAGCTGTTTTTT,CASSLRQGFTGELFF,TRBJ2-2,-,TRBV28,TRBD1
TGTGCCAGTAATGGGCAGGGCCAAGAGACCCAGTACTTC,CASNGQGQETQYF,TRBJ2-5,few,TRBV19,-
TGCAGCGTTTTGGAGAGCGGGAGCTCCTACGAGCAGTACTTC,CSVLESGSSYEQYF,TRBJ2-7,-,TRBV29-1,TRBD2
TGTGCCAGCAGTAGTCCGGGACTAGTGTCTGGGACCCAGTACTTC,CASSSPGLVSGTQYF,TRBJ2-5,few,TRBV6-5,TRBD2
TGTGCTAGCAGCCTTCTAGCGGGAGCCGCAGATACGCAGTATTTT,CASSLLAGAADTQYF,TRBJ2-3,-,TRBV7-7,TRBD2
TGTGCCAGCAGCTTCACTAGCGGGGCCGCCTACGAGCAGTACTTC,CASSFTSGAAYEQYF,TRBJ2-7,-,TRBV13,TRBD2
TGTGCCAGCTCACCGGCTTCGACTGAAGCTTTCTTT,CASSPASTEAFF,TRBJ1-1,-,TRBV18,-
TGCAGCGTTGGGAATAGCGGGAGGGGGAATGAGCAGTTCTTC,CSVGNSGRGNEQFF,TRBJ2-1,-,TRBV29-1,TRBD2
TGCGCCAGCAGCTTCTCGCGGGAGAGAACCTACAATGAGCAGTTCTTC,CASSFSRERTYNEQFF,TRBJ2-1,-,TRBV5-1,TRBD2
TGTGCCAGCAGCATCGGGAGGGAGCAGTTCTTC,CASSIGREQFF,TRBJ2-1,-,TRBV14,TRBD2
TGTGCCAGCAGCCGAGGGCGGGACTACGAGCAGTACTTC,CASSRGRDYEQYF,TRBJ2-7,-,TRBV11-2,-